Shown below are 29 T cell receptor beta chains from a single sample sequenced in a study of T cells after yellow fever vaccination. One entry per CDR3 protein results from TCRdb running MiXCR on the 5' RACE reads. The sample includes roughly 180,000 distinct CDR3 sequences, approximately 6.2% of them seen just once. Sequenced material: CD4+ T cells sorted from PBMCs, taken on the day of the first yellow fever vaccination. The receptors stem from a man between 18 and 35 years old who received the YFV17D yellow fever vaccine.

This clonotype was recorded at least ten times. CDR3 nucleotides: TGCGCCAGCAGCTTGGCGGGAGTCTATGGCTACACCTTC. Protein sequence: CASSLAGVYGYTF. V usage is TRBV5-1 and J usage is TRBJ1-2; D is undetermined. CDR1 and CDR2 (germline): SGHRS, YFSETQ. The CDR3 loop spans 13 amino acids. Trimming pared 0 bases from V and 4 bases from J, leaving 7 bases between.

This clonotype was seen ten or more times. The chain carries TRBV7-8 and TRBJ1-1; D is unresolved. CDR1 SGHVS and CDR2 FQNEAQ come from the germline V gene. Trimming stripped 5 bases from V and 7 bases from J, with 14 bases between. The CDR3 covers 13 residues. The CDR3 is CASSKSPTGEAFF. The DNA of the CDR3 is TGTGCCAGCAGCAAATCGCCGACGGGTGAAGCTTTCTTT.

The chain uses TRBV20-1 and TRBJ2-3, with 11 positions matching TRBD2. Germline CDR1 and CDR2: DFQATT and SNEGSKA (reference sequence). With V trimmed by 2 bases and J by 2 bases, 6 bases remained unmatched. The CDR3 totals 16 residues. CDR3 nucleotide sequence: TGCAGTGCTAGATTCCCTAGCGGGGGGATCACAGATACGCAGTATTTT. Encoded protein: CSARFPSGGITDTQYF.

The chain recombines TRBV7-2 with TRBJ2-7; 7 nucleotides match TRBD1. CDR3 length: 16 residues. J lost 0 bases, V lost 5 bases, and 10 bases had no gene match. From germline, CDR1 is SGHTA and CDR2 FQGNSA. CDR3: CASSLVGDSRSYEQYF. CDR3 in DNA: TGTGCCAGCAGCCTCGTGGGGGACAGCCGCTCCTACGAGCAGTACTTC.

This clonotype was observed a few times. The CDR3 bases are TGTGCCAGCAGCTGGCGGGAATACACCGGGGAGCTGTTTTTT. Amino acids: CASSWREYTGELFF. The chain recombines TRBV5-4 with TRBJ2-2, with D possibly being TRBD2 (6 bases). CDR1 and CDR2 (germline): SGHNT, YYREEE (reference sequence). Trimming took 3 bases from V and 3 from J, leaving 9 bases between them. The CDR3 has 14 amino acids.

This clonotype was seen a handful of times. This chain's CDR3 is CASRAPGGHQPQHF. The CDR3, as DNA: TGTGCCAGCCGGGCCCCGGGGGGCCATCAGCCCCAGCATTTT. The V and J genes are TRBV6-2 or TRBV6-3 and TRBJ1-5, with D tentatively TRBD1 (6 bases). The CDR3 is 14 amino acids. Trimming left V 8 bases short and J 5 bases short, with 16 bases between. CDR1 and CDR2 from the germline V gene are MNHEY and SVGEGT.

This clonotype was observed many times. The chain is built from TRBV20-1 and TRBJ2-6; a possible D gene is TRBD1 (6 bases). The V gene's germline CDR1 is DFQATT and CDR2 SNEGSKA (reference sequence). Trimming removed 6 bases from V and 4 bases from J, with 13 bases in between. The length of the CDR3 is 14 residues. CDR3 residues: CSAIRTEGANVLTF. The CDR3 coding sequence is TGCAGTGCCATCCGGACAGAGGGGGCCAACGTCCTGACTTTC.

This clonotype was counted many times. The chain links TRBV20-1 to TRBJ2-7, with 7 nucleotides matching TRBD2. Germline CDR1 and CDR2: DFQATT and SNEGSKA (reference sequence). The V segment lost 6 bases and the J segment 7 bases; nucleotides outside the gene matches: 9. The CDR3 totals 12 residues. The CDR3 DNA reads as TGCAGTGCCCAGTCTTGGGGGGGAGAGCAGTACGTC. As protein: CSAQSWGGEQYV.

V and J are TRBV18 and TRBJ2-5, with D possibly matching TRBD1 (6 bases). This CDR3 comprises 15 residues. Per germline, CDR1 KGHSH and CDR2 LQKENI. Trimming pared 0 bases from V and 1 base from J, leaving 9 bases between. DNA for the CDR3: TGTGCCAGCTCACCACCGGGGACACCCCAAGAGACCCAGTACTTC. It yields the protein CASSPPGTPQETQYF.

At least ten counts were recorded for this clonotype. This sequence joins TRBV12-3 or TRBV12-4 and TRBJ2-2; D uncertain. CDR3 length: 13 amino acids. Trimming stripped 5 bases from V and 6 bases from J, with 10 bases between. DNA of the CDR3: TGTGCCAGCAGTCCGAGAACACCCGGGGAGCTGTTTTTT. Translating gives CASSPRTPGELFF.

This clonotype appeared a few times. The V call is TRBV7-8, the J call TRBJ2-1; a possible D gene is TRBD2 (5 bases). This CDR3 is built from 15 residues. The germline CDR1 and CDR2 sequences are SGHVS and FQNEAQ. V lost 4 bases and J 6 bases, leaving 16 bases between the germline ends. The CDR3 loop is CASSSRTYTSNEQFF. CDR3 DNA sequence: TGTGCCAGCAGCTCGCGGACGTATACTAGCAATGAGCAGTTCTTC.

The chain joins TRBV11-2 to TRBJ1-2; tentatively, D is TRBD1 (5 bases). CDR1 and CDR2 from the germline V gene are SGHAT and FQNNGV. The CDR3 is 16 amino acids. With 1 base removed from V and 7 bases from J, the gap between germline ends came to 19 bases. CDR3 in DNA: TGTGCCAGCAGCTTAGTTGTGGCAGGGCAATATTCTGGCTACACCTTC. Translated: CASSLVVAGQYSGYTF.

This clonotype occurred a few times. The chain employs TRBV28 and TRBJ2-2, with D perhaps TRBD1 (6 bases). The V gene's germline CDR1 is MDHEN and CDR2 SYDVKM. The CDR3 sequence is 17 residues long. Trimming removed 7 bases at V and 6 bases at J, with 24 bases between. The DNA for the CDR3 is TGTGCCAGCACCCTAGGGGGACGGTGGCTAGCTCCCGGGGAGCTGTTTTTT. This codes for CASTLGGRWLAPGELFF.

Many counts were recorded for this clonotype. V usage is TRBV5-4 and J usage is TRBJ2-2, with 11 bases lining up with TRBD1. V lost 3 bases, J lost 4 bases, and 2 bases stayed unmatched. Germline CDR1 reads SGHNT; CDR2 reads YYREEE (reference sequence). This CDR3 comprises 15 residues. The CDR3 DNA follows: TGTGCCAGCAGCTCCGGGACAGGGGGCACCGGGGAGCTGTTTTTT. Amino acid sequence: CASSSGTGGTGELFF.

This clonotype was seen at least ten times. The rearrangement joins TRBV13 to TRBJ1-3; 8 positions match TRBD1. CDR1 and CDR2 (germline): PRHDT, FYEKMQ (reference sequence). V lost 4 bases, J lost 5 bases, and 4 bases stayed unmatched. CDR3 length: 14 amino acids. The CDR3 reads CASSSGGWRNTIYF. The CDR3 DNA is TGTGCCAGCAGCTCAGGGGGCTGGAGAAACACCATATATTTT. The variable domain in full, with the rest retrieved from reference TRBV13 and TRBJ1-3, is AAGVIQSPRHLIKEKRETATLKCYPIPRHDTVYWYQQGPGQDPQFLISFYEKMQSDKGSIPDRFSAQQFSDYHSELNMSSLELGDSALYFCASSSGGWRNTIYFGEGSWLTVV.

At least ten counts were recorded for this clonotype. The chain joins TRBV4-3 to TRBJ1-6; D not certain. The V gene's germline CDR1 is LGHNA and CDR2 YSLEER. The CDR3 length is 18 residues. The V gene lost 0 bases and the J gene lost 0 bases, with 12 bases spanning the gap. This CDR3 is CASSQERAVRSYNSPLHF. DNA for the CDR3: TGCGCCAGCAGCCAAGAGAGGGCAGTCCGCTCCTATAATTCACCCCTCCACTTT.

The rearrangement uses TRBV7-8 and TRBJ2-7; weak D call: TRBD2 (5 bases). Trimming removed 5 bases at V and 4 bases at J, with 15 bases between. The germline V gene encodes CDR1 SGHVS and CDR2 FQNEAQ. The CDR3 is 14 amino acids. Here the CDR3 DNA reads TGTGCCAGCAGCCGCACGAGGACGGGATACGAGCAGTACGTC. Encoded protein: CASSRTRTGYEQYV.

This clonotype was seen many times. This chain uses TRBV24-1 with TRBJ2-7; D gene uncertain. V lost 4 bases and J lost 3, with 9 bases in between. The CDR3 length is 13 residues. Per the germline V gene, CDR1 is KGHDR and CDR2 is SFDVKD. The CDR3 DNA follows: TGTGCCACCAGTGAAGGCCAGGACTACGAGCAGTACTTC. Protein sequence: CATSEGQDYEQYF.

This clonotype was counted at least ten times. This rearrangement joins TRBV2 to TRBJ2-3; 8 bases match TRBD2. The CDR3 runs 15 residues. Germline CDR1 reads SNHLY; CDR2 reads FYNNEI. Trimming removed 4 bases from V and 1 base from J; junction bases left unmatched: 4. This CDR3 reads CASSVGRGGTDTQYF. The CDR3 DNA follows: TGTGCCAGCAGTGTCGGGCGGGGGGGCACAGATACGCAGTATTTT.

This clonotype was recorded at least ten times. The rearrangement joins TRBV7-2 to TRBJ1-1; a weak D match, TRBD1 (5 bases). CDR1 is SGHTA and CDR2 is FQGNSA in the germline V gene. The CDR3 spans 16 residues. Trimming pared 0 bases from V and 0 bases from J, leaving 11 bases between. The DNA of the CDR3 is TGTGCCAGCAGCTTAGCGGGGCAGGGCTTGAACACTGAAGCTTTCTTT. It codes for CASSLAGQGLNTEAFF.

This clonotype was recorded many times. CDR3 in amino acids: CSAHRDTDTQYF. The CDR3 DNA is TGCAGCGCTCACAGGGACACAGATACGCAGTATTTT. This chain uses TRBV29-1 with TRBJ2-3; D may be TRBD1 (6 bases). This CDR3 region has 12 residues. V gave up 7 bases and J gave up 2 bases, with 10 bases separating them. The germline CDR1 and CDR2 sequences are SQVTM and ANQGSEA.

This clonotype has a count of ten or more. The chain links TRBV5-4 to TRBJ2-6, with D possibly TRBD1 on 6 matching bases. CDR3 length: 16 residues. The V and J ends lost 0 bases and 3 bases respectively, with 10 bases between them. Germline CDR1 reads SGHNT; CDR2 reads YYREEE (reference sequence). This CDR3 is CASSLEGVDGANVLTF. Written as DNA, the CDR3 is TGTGCCAGCAGCTTGGAGGGGGTTGATGGGGCCAACGTCCTGACTTTC.

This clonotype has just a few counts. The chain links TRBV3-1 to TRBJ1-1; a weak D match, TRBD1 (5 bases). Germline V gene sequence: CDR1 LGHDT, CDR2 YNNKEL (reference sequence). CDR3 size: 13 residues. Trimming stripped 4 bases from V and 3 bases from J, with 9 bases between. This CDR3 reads CASSLRDDTEAFF. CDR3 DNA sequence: TGTGCCAGCAGCCTAAGGGACGACACTGAAGCTTTCTTT.

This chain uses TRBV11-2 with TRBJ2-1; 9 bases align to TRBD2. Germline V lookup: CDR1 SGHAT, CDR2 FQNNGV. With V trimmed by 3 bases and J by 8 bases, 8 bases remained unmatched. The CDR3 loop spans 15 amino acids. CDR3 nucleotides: TGTGCCAGCAGCTTCAACAGCGGGGGGATCTATGAGCAGTTCTTC. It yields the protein CASSFNSGGIYEQFF.

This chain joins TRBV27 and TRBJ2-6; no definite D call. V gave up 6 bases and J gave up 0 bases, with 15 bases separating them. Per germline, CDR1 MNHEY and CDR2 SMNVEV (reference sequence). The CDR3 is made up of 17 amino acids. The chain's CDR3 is CASSLRGESSGANVLTF. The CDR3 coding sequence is TGTGCCAGCAGCCTTCGCGGCGAGAGCTCTGGGGCCAACGTCCTGACTTTC.

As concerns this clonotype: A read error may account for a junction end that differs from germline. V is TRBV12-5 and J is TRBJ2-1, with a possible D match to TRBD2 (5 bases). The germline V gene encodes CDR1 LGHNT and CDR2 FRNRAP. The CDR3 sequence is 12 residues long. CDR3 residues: CASGLVAGARVF. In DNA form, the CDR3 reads TGTGCTAGTGGTTTGGTAGCAGGCGCGCGGGTCTTC.

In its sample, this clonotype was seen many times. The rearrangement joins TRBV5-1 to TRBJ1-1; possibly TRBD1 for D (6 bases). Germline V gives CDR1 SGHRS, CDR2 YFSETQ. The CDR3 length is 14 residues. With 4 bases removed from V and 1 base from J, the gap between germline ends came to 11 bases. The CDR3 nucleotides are TGCGCCAGCAGCCCGGGGGCCCCGAACACTGAAGCTTTCTTT. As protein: CASSPGAPNTEAFF.

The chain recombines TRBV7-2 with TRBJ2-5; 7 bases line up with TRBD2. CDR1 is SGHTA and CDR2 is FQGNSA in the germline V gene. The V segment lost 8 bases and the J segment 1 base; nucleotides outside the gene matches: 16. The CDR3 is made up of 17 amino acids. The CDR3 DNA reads TGTGCCAGCTGCTCGGCTGTGGGGCGGGGGTTCCAAGAGACCCAGTACTTC. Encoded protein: CASCSAVGRGFQETQYF.

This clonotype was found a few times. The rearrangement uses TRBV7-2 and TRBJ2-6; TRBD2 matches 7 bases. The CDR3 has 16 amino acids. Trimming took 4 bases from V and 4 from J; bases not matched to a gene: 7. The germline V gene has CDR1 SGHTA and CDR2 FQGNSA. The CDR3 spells CASSSVAGVGANVLTF. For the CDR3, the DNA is TGTGCCAGCAGCTCCGTCGCGGGGGTCGGGGCCAACGTCCTGACTTTC.